These 32 T cell receptor beta chains were sequenced from one sample in a study of blood T cell repertoires in COVID-19. Clones were sequenced by immunoSEQ multiplex PCR, and TCRdb holds only the in-frame ones, with some missing. Counted here are 160,000 or so clones, 89% occurring once; the ten biggest clones make up approximately 2.9%. Sequenced sample: peripheral blood. The receptor source for this set is a man in his 60s with acute or convalescent COVID-19.

The chain recombines TRBV19 with TRBJ1-5; no reliable D call. There are 13 residues in the CDR3. The ends were cut back, 5 bases at V and 5 bases at J, with 10 bases in the middle. CDR1 is LNHDA and CDR2 is SQIVND in the germline V gene (reference sequence). In DNA form, the CDR3 reads TGTGCCAGTAGTGAGCGATTGGATCAGCCCCAGCATTTT. It is translated as CASSERLDQPQHF.

The rearrangement joins TRBV4-1 to TRBJ2-1; D unresolved. CDR1 is MGHRA and CDR2 is YSYEKL in the germline V gene. The V gene lost 1 base and the J gene lost 10 bases, with 8 bases spanning the gap. The CDR3 covers 12 residues. The CDR3 bases are TGCGCCAGCAGCCAAGGAGCAGGAGAGCAGTTCTTC. Translated: CASSQGAGEQFF.

V and J are TRBV7-3 and TRBJ2-2, with 9 bases aligning to TRBD1. This CDR3 comprises 14 residues. CDR1 is SGHTA, CDR2 FQGTGA, per germline. V was clipped by 4 bases and J by 7 bases; unmatched bases: 4. Here the CDR3 DNA reads TGTGCCAGCAGCTGGACAGGGGCGGACGGGGAGCTGTTTTTT. It yields the protein CASSWTGADGELFF.

This clone occurred once. V is TRBV5-4 and J is TRBJ1-2, with a tentative D call TRBD1 (5 bases). The ends were cut back, 0 bases at V and 4 bases at J, with 7 bases in the middle. CDR3 length: 13 amino acids. Germline V CDR1 and CDR2: SGHNT, YYREEE (reference sequence). The CDR3 nucleotides read TGTGCCAGCAGCTTGGCAGGGCGCTATGGCTACACCTTC. Protein product: CASSLAGRYGYTF.

This clone showed up just a few times. The chain couples TRBV7-2 to TRBJ2-2; no firm D call. CDR1 is SGHTA, CDR2 FQGNSA, per germline. This CDR3 region has 14 residues. V lost 7 bases, J lost 3 bases, and 12 bases lay in between. The CDR3 loop is CASKLKTDTGELFF. The CDR3 bases are TGTGCCAGCAAATTAAAAACGGACACCGGGGAGCTGTTTTTT.

V and J are TRBV24-1 and TRBJ2-7; no definite D call. Trimming left V 2 bases short and J 7 bases short, with 11 bases between. This CDR3 has 13 residues. The germline gives CDR1 KGHDR, CDR2 SFDVKD. CDR3 sequence reads: CATSDSEIREQYF. Written as DNA, the CDR3 is TGTGCCACCAGTGATTCCGAAATTCGGGAGCAGTACTTC.

The chain uses TRBV2 and TRBJ1-1; maybe TRBD1 (5 bases). The CDR3 totals 14 residues. V was trimmed by 3 bases and J by 4 bases, leaving 12 bases between them. Per germline, CDR1 SNHLY and CDR2 FYNNEI. Here the CDR3 DNA reads TGTGCCAGCAGTGACTCCGGGGACTTCACTGAAGCTTTCTTT. It yields the protein CASSDSGDFTEAFF. The complete variable domain, with remaining parts taken from reference TRBV2 and TRBJ1-1, reads EPEVTQTPSHQVTQMGQEVILRCVPISNHLYFYWYRQILGQKVEFLVSFYNNEISEKSEIFDDQFSVERPDGSNFTLKIRSTKLEDSAMYFCASSDSGDFTEAFFGQGTRLTVV.

The rearrangement joins TRBV7-8 to TRBJ2-3; 9 positions agree with TRBD1. The CDR3 spans 15 residues. The germline gives CDR1 SGHVS, CDR2 FQNEAQ. V lost 5 bases to trimming and J lost 4 bases; unmatched junction nucleotides: 7. The CDR3 DNA is TGTGCCAGCAGCCCCGACAGGGGGGTACCAGATACGCAGTATTTT. Its translation: CASSPDRGVPDTQYF.

J is TRBJ1-1 and V is TRBV19; TRBD1 matches at 7 bases. This CDR3 is built from 15 residues. Germline V CDR1 and CDR2: LNHDA, SQIVND (reference sequence). Trimming removed 10 bases from V and 1 base from J; junction bases left unmatched: 12. The CDR3 sequence: CATIKTGLGNTEAFF. The CDR3 coding sequence is TGTGCCACCATAAAGACAGGGCTCGGGAACACTGAAGCTTTCTTT.

The chain employs TRBV5-1 and TRBJ1-6; TRBD1 might be the D (6 bases). The CDR3 runs 14 residues. Between the trimmed V and J ends, which lost 2 bases and 10 bases, there was a span of 13 bases. Looked up from germline, CDR1 is SGHRS and CDR2 is YFSETQ. The CDR3 reads CASSFGLQGSPLHF. The DNA of the CDR3 is TGCGCCAGCAGCTTCGGGCTTCAGGGGTCACCCCTCCACTTT.

The rearrangement joins TRBV18 to TRBJ1-2; weak D call: TRBD1 (5 bases). CDR1 and CDR2 from the germline V gene are KGHSH and LQKENI. The CDR3 sequence is 13 residues long. V lost 2 bases to trimming and J lost 8 bases, with 12 bases between them. CDR3 region: CASSPSGGFGYTF. DNA of the CDR3: TGTGCCAGCTCACCATCCGGGGGGTTCGGCTACACCTTC.

The V call is TRBV11-2, the J call TRBJ1-1, with no clear D. Germline CDR1 reads SGHAT; CDR2 reads FQNNGV. CDR3 length: 14 residues. V was shortened by 3 bases and J by 3 bases, with 11 bases between the two germline ends. The CDR3 sequence: CASSFREGDTEAFF. CDR3 nucleotide sequence: TGTGCCAGCAGCTTCCGGGAGGGTGACACTGAAGCTTTCTTT.

The chain links TRBV7-2 to TRBJ1-6; TRBD1 is a possible D gene (6 bases). V shed 5 bases and J shed 4 bases, with 15 bases lying between them. The CDR3 covers 16 residues. Germline V gene data show CDR1 as SGHTA and CDR2 as FQGNSA. The CDR3 DNA is TGTGCCAGCAGCGAACAGGGAACGTATTATAATTCACCCCTCCACTTT. This sequence encodes CASSEQGTYYNSPLHF.

CDR3 bases: TGTGCCAGCAGCTATTTAGACGAGCAGTACTTC. Translation: CASSYLDEQYF. J is TRBJ2-7 and V is TRBV11-2; D is unclear. CDR3 length equals 11 residues. The germline V gene encodes CDR1 SGHAT and CDR2 FQNNGV. Trimming shortened V by 4 bases and J by 5 bases, and 6 bases separated the two germline ends.

This sequence joins TRBV6-2 or TRBV6-3 and TRBJ2-1, with 15 bases identical to TRBD2. This CDR3 comprises 15 residues. The J segment lost 13 bases and the V segment lost 3 bases, leaving 7 bases of the junction unmatched. Germline lookup yields CDR1 MNHEY and CDR2 SVGEGT. The CDR3 DNA sequence: TGTGCCAGCAGTTATCAGGGACTAGCGGGGGGTCGACAGTTCTTC. It specifies CASSYQGLAGGRQFF.

The rearrangement links TRBV29-1 to TRBJ2-1, with D maybe TRBD1 (6 bases). The CDR3 length is 11 residues. Trimming shortened V by 4 bases and J by 10 bases, and 11 bases separated the two germline ends. Germline V gene lookup returns CDR1 SQVTM and CDR2 ANQGSEA. The CDR3 spells CSVVLGTEQFF. The CDR3 DNA sequence: TGCAGCGTTGTTTTGGGGACAGAGCAGTTCTTC.

The chain has TRBV4-1 and TRBJ1-2; 10 positions agree with TRBD1. V trimming: 1 base; J trimming: 2 bases; junction bases outside the gene matches: 13. Germline V gene data show CDR1 as MGHRA and CDR2 as YSYEKL. The length of the CDR3 is 19 residues. The CDR3 region has the DNA TGCGCCAGCAGCCAAGTCGTAAGGGTTAGGGACAGGGGCAACTATGGCTACACCTTC. The encoded protein is CASSQVVRVRDRGNYGYTF.

This chain joins TRBV9 and TRBJ1-1; 7 bases map to TRBD1. The CDR3 sequence is 13 residues long. V dropped 1 base and J dropped 8; count of bases not matched to a gene: 5. Germline CDR1 reads SGDLS; CDR2 reads YYNGEE. CDR3 loop: CASSVSTGEEAFF. The CDR3 DNA follows: TGTGCCAGCAGCGTAAGTACAGGGGAGGAAGCTTTCTTT.

The chain uses TRBV6-5 and TRBJ1-6, with TRBD1 matching over 8 bases. Germline V lookup: CDR1 MNHEY, CDR2 SVGAGI. J was trimmed by 7 bases and V by 8 bases; bases with no gene match: 4. This CDR3 has 13 residues. The CDR3 region has the DNA TGTGCCAGCGGACAGGGAGTAAATTCACCCCTCCACTTT. Amino acids: CASGQGVNSPLHF.

V is TRBV2 and J is TRBJ1-2; D is possibly TRBD1 (6 bases). Trimming removed 7 bases at V and 4 bases at J, with 16 bases between. The germline V gene has CDR1 SNHLY and CDR2 FYNNEI. The CDR3 contains 14 residues. CDR3 region: CASKEQGSSYGYTF. DNA of the CDR3: TGTGCCAGCAAAGAACAGGGATCCTCCTATGGCTACACCTTC.

The rearrangement links TRBV6-5 to TRBJ2-2, with TRBD1 matching over 7 bases. V lost 10 bases to trimming and J lost 2 bases; unmatched junction nucleotides: 7. Germline V gene lookup returns CDR1 MNHEY and CDR2 SVGAGI. The CDR3 is made up of 14 amino acids. The CDR3 nucleotides are TGTGCCATGAGGGACAGCAGAAACACCGGGGAGCTGTTTTTT. It yields the protein CAMRDSRNTGELFF.

The chain combines TRBV7-3 with TRBJ1-2; 7 bases fit TRBD1. The germline V gene encodes CDR1 SGHTA and CDR2 FQGTGA. The V and J ends lost 0 bases and 1 base, in that order; junction bases with no gene match: 5. The CDR3 is 16 residues long. As DNA, the CDR3 is TGTGCCAGCAGCTTAACAGGGGACAGATTTAACTATGGCTACACCTTC. Residues: CASSLTGDRFNYGYTF.

The V and J genes are TRBV9 and TRBJ1-3; 8 bases align to TRBD1. CDR1 is SGDLS and CDR2 is YYNGEE in the germline V gene. The V and J ends lost 0 bases and 4 bases, in that order; junction bases with no gene match: 9. The length of the CDR3 is 17 residues. The CDR3 spells CASSVEGRGPGGNTIYF. The CDR3 DNA sequence: TGTGCCAGCAGCGTAGAGGGCAGGGGGCCTGGAGGAAACACCATATATTTT.

The rearrangement uses TRBV24-1 and TRBJ1-5; D call uncertain. Germline CDR1 is KGHDR and CDR2 is SFDVKD. Trimming removed 1 base from V and 7 bases from J, with 7 bases in between. The length of the CDR3 is 13 residues. The DNA of the CDR3 is TGTGCCACCAGTGATTTAGCGGAGCAGCCCCAGCATTTT. Its protein is CATSDLAEQPQHF.

The chain links TRBV12-3 or TRBV12-4 to TRBJ1-2; D is unclear. Trimming cost V 5 bases and J 3 bases, with 4 bases left between them. The CDR3 length is 11 residues. This chain's CDR3 is CASSIDYGYTF. For the CDR3, the DNA is TGTGCCAGCAGTATCGACTATGGCTACACCTTC.

The chain employs TRBV2 and TRBJ1-3; 8 nucleotides match TRBD1. The germline CDR1 and CDR2 sequences are SNHLY and FYNNEI. CDR3 size: 14 residues. V lost 9 bases to trimming and J lost 4 bases; unmatched junction nucleotides: 8. The DNA for the CDR3 is TGTGCCAGAGAATCGGACAGGGAGGGAAACACCATATATTTT. Protein: CARESDREGNTIYF.

The chain employs TRBV24-1 and TRBJ2-2, with D perhaps matching TRBD1 (5 bases). Looked up from germline, CDR1 is KGHDR and CDR2 is SFDVKD. V lost 4 bases, J lost 1 base, and 12 bases lay in between. The CDR3 has 16 residues. The CDR3 is CATSDGKRGNTGELFF. Here the CDR3 DNA reads TGTGCCACCAGTGACGGTAAAAGGGGGAACACCGGGGAGCTGTTTTTT.

The V and J genes are TRBV7-8 and TRBJ1-1; D is undetermined. Germline V gene sequence: CDR1 SGHVS, CDR2 FQNEAQ. V dropped 2 bases and J dropped 5 bases, with 12 bases sitting between them. The CDR3 length is 14 residues. In nucleotides, the CDR3 is TGTGCCAGCAGCTTAACTAGGCTGGATACTGAAGCTTTCTTT. Amino acid sequence: CASSLTRLDTEAFF.

The rearrangement uses TRBV7-9 and TRBJ2-7; 7 positions agree with TRBD1. The CDR3 is made up of 14 amino acids. V was clipped by 3 bases and J by 0 bases; unmatched bases: 2. Looked up from germline, CDR1 is SEHNR and CDR2 is FQNEAQ (reference sequence). CDR3 loop: CASSLDRNSYEQYF. CDR3 coding DNA: TGTGCCAGCAGCTTGGACAGGAACTCCTACGAGCAGTACTTC.

The V and J genes are TRBV6-6 and TRBJ1-3, with D uncertain. Trimming took off 6 bases at V and 4 bases at J, with 7 bases between the two ends. CDR1 MNHNY and CDR2 SVGAGI come from the germline V gene (reference sequence). This CDR3 is built from 12 residues. CDR3 sequence (DNA): TGTGCCAGCAGCCGGGAGGGAAACACCATATATTTT. This encodes CASSREGNTIYF.

The chain couples TRBV7-2 to TRBJ1-3; 9 bases are a match to TRBD1. Germline V gene data show CDR1 as SGHTA and CDR2 as FQGNSA. V shed 6 bases, J shed 0 bases, and the junction held 6 bases outside the gene matches. There are 16 residues in the CDR3. CDR3 sequence (DNA): TGTGCCAGCAGATGGACAGGGGAACCCTCTGGAAACACCATATATTTT. Translating it yields CASRWTGEPSGNTIYF.

DNA for the CDR3: TGTGCCAGTAGTTCGAGACAAGCAGATACGCAGTATTTT. Its protein product is CASSSRQADTQYF. This sequence joins TRBV19 and TRBJ2-3; no definite D call. The CDR3 sequence is 13 residues long. Trimming cost V 5 bases and J 4 bases, with 10 bases left between them. Germline CDR1 LNHDA, CDR2 SQIVND (reference sequence).